This passage covers 3 T cell receptor beta chains from one sample sequenced in a study of blood T cell repertoires in COVID-19. TCRdb's copy holds only in-frame clones and misses some; the assay was immunoSEQ multiplex PCR. The data show hundreds of thousands of clones, with around 91% seen just once and roughly 3% held by the top ten. Sequencing used peripheral blood. These receptors were obtained from a woman aged 18-30 years who had recovered from COVID-19.

The V and J genes are TRBV19 and TRBJ2-1; D is unresolved. The germline V gene has CDR1 LNHDA and CDR2 SQIVND (reference sequence). The CDR3 extends over 15 amino acids. The V end lost 0 bases, the J end lost 3 bases, and 9 bases lay between the germline ends. Here the CDR3 DNA reads TGTGCCAGTAGTATAGATCTGCGGATCTACAATGAGCAGTTCTTC. Protein sequence: CASSIDLRIYNEQFF.

The J gene is TRBJ1-2, the V gene TRBV11-2; the match to TRBD1 covers 9 bases. The CDR3 sequence is 13 residues long. Losses at the gene ends were 5 bases for V and 7 bases for J; bases not matched to a gene: 5. Germline CDR1 and CDR2: SGHAT and FQNNGV. In DNA form, the CDR3 reads TGTGCCAGCAGCAGTATACAGGGGGCTGGCTACACCTTC. It translates to CASSSIQGAGYTF.

This chain joins TRBV6-1 and TRBJ1-4; D may be TRBD1 (6 bases). V lost 4 bases and J lost 4, with 16 bases in between. Per germline, CDR1 MNHNS and CDR2 SASEGT. The CDR3 loop spans 16 amino acids. The CDR3 reads CASSAGTRTNNEKLFF. Here the CDR3 DNA reads TGTGCCAGCAGTGCCGGGACACGGACCAATAATGAAAAACTGTTTTTT.